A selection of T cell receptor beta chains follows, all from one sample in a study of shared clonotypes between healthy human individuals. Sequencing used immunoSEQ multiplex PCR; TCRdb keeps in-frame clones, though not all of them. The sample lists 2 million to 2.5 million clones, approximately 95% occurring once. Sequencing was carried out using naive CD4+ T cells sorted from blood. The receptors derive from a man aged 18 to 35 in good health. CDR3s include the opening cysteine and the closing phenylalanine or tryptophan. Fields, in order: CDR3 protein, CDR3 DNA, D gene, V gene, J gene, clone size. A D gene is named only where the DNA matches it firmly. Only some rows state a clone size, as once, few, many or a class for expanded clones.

CDR3aa: CASSFPRTSGGNEQFF; CDR3nt: TGCGCCAGCAGCTTCCCAAGGACTAGCGGGGGGAATGAGCAGTTCTTC; d_gene: TRBD2; v_gene: TRBV5-1; j_gene: TRBJ2-1; abundance: .
CDR3aa: CASSPRIGPDFSPLHF; CDR3nt: TGTGCCAGCAGCCCGAGGATAGGTCCGGACTTCTCACCCCTCCACTTT; d_gene: .; v_gene: TRBV7-3; j_gene: TRBJ1-6; abundance: once
CDR3aa: CASSLTGGRNQPQHF; CDR3nt: TGTGCCAGCAGCTTAACGGGAGGGCGGAATCAGCCCCAGCATTTT; d_gene: .; v_gene: TRBV7-9; j_gene: TRBJ1-5; abundance: .
CDR3aa: CASSPPGQVRGYTF; CDR3nt: TGTGCCAGCAGCCCCCCCGGACAGGTCCGTGGCTACACCTTC; d_gene: TRBD1; v_gene: TRBV9; j_gene: TRBJ1-2; abundance: .
CDR3aa: CAWSALGQLTSGNTIYF; CDR3nt: TGTGCCTGGAGTGCCTTGGGACAACTAACTTCTGGAAACACCATATATTTT; d_gene: .; v_gene: TRBV30; j_gene: TRBJ1-3; abundance: .
CDR3aa: CASSLDSNQPQHF; CDR3nt: TGTGCCAGCAGTCTGGACAGCAATCAGCCCCAGCATTTT; d_gene: .; v_gene: TRBV6-5; j_gene: TRBJ1-5; abundance: .
CDR3aa: CASSHGAGGIADTQYF; CDR3nt: TGTGCCAGCAGTCACGGCGCGGGAGGGATCGCAGATACGCAGTATTTT; d_gene: TRBD2; v_gene: TRBV28; j_gene: TRBJ2-3; abundance: once
CDR3aa: CASSLGGLENSPLHF; CDR3nt: TGTGCCAGCAGTTTAGGGGGGCTGGAGAATTCACCCCTCCACTTT; d_gene: .; v_gene: TRBV28; j_gene: TRBJ1-6; abundance: few
CDR3aa: CASSYGRQTEAFF; CDR3nt: TGTGCCAGCAGTTACGGCCGTCAAACTGAAGCTTTCTTT; d_gene: .; v_gene: TRBV6-6; j_gene: TRBJ1-1; abundance: once
CDR3aa: CASSPGTGDYEQYF; CDR3nt: TGTGCCAGCAGCCCCGGGACAGGAGACTACGAGCAGTACTTC; d_gene: TRBD1; v_gene: TRBV7-3; j_gene: TRBJ2-7; abundance: .
CDR3aa: CASSAGGYLGETQYF; CDR3nt: TGTGCCAGCAGCGCCGGGGGCTACCTCGGGGAGACCCAGTACTTC; d_gene: .; v_gene: TRBV7-3; j_gene: TRBJ2-5; abundance: .
CDR3aa: CASRGGGVSYEQYF; CDR3nt: TGTGCCAGCAGAGGTGGAGGGGTCTCCTACGAGCAGTACTTC; d_gene: .; v_gene: TRBV5-6; j_gene: TRBJ2-7; abundance: .
CDR3aa: CAWTSSGWEVGADTQYF; CDR3nt: TGTGCCTGGACTTCTAGCGGGTGGGAAGTCGGGGCAGATACGCAGTATTTT; d_gene: TRBD2; v_gene: TRBV30; j_gene: TRBJ2-3; abundance: .
CDR3aa: CASSHSLAGGGYNEQFF; CDR3nt: TGTGCCAGCAGCCATAGCTTAGCGGGAGGGGGCTACAATGAGCAGTTCTTC; d_gene: TRBD2; v_gene: TRBV7-8; j_gene: TRBJ2-1; abundance: once
CDR3aa: CASSPFRQENSNQPQHF; CDR3nt: TGTGCCAGCTCACCATTTAGACAGGAGAATAGCAATCAGCCCCAGCATTTT; d_gene: .; v_gene: TRBV18; j_gene: TRBJ1-5; abundance: .
CDR3aa: CASSSRAGSPLHF; CDR3nt: TGTGCCAGCAGTTCCAGGGCAGGTTCACCCCTCCACTTT; d_gene: .; v_gene: TRBV7-2; j_gene: TRBJ1-6; abundance: .
CDR3aa: CASSVEGPNTEAFF; CDR3nt: TGTGCCAGCAGTGTAGAAGGGCCGAACACTGAAGCTTTCTTT; d_gene: .; v_gene: TRBV6-1; j_gene: TRBJ1-1; abundance: .
CDR3aa: CASIPAGKVSPLHF; CDR3nt: TGTGCCAGCATACCGGCAGGAAAAGTTTCACCCCTCCACTTT; d_gene: .; v_gene: TRBV28; j_gene: TRBJ1-6; abundance: once
CDR3aa: CASSRGSGGADHEAFF; CDR3nt: TGTGCCAGCAGCAGGGGCTCAGGGGGCGCAGATCATGAGGCTTTCTTT; d_gene: TRBD1; v_gene: TRBV5-4; j_gene: TRBJ1-1; abundance: .
CDR3aa: CASSLTSGLVGLTGELFF; CDR3nt: TGTGCCAGCAGCTTAACGTCGGGGCTAGTCGGGTTGACCGGGGAGCTGTTTTTT; d_gene: .; v_gene: TRBV7-3; j_gene: TRBJ2-2; abundance: .
CDR3aa: CASSVARDNSPLHF; CDR3nt: TGTGCCAGCAGCGTAGCCAGGGATAATTCACCCCTCCACTTT; d_gene: .; v_gene: TRBV9; j_gene: TRBJ1-6; abundance: .
CDR3aa: CASSLRTWTAYYEQYF; CDR3nt: TGTGCCAGCAGCTTGAGGACCTGGACGGCCTACTACGAGCAGTACTTC; d_gene: .; v_gene: TRBV5-6; j_gene: TRBJ2-7; abundance: .
CDR3aa: CASGFLSYEQYF; CDR3nt: TGTGCCAGCGGTTTTCTCTCCTACGAGCAGTACTTC; d_gene: .; v_gene: TRBV5-4; j_gene: TRBJ2-7; abundance: .
CDR3aa: CASSFTPVQSGQTQYF; CDR3nt: TGTGCCAGCAGCTTTACTCCGGTACAGTCGGGACAGACGCAGTATTTT; d_gene: TRBD1; v_gene: TRBV7-9; j_gene: TRBJ2-3; abundance: .
CDR3aa: CASSPNSSPLHF; CDR3nt: TGCGCCAGCAGCCCCAATTCTTCACCCCTCCACTTT; d_gene: .; v_gene: TRBV5-1; j_gene: TRBJ1-6; abundance: .
CDR3aa: CAWDPSRGISEQYF; CDR3nt: TGTGCCTGGGATCCCTCACGGGGGATAAGCGAGCAGTACTTC; d_gene: .; v_gene: TRBV30; j_gene: TRBJ2-7; abundance: .